This TCR beta chain appears in the sequencing data of a study of blood T cell repertoires in COVID-19. About the research overall: Acute and convalescent COVID-19 specimens originated in the United States, Italy and Spain.

Sequencing was performed with immunoSEQ multiplex PCR; in TCRdb, only in-frame clones are kept and a portion is missing. The table shows more than 85,000 clones, with about 85% occurring only once. Sequencing was performed on peripheral blood. This sequence was found in a human donor in a cohort sampled during active COVID-19.

The CDR3, as DNA: TGTGCCAGTAGTAACGCGGCAGATTACAATGAGCAGTTCTTC. Translation gives CASSNAADYNEQFF. The V call is TRBV19, the J call TRBJ2-1; no firm D call. Germline CDR1 is LNHDA and CDR2 is SQIVND (reference sequence). The CDR3 is made up of 14 amino acids. Between the trimmed V and J ends, which lost 4 bases and 4 bases, there was a span of 11 bases.